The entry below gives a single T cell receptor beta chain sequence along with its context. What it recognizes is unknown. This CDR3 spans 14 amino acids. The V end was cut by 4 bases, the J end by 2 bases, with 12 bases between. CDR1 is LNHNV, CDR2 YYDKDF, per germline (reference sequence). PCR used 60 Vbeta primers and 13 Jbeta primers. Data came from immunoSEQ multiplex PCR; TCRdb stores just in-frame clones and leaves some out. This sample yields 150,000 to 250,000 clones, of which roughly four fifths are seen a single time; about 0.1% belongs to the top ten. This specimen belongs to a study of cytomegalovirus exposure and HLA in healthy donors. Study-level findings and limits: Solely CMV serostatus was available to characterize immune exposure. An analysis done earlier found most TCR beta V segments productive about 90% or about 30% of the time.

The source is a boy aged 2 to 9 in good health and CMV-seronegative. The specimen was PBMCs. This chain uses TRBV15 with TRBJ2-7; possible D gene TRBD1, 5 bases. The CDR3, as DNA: TGTGCCACCAGCAAAGGGGCCCGAGCCTACGAGCAGTACTTC. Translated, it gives CATSKGARAYEQYF.